The 22 T cell receptor beta chains given below trace back to one sample, sequenced in a study of technical replicates of blood from a handful of donors. Profiled with immunoSEQ multiplex PCR; TCRdb holds only in-frame clones, not every one. The top ten clones hold 0.34% of a sample with almost 90,000 clones, 85% to 95% of them seen once. Sequencing was performed on T cells isolated from PBMCs. Receptor source: a human donor in good health.

CDR3 sequence: CASTGQGYTGELFF. The CDR3 nucleotides are TGTGCCAGCACCGGACAGGGCTACACCGGGGAGCTGTTTTTT. The chain has TRBV6-1 and TRBJ2-2; 8 bases line up with TRBD1. V lost 7 bases to trimming and J lost 3 bases; unmatched junction nucleotides: 4. This CDR3 comprises 14 residues. Germline CDR1 and CDR2: MNHNS and SASEGT.

J is TRBJ1-2 and V is TRBV29-1; TRBD1 matches 10 bases. V trimming: 4 bases; J trimming: 6 bases; junction bases outside the gene matches: 11. Germline CDR1 and CDR2: SQVTM and ANQGSEA. The CDR3 has 15 amino acids. CDR3 sequence: CSVGEKDRGRDGYTF. In DNA, the CDR3 is TGCAGCGTTGGGGAAAAAGACAGGGGGCGGGATGGCTACACCTTC.

The chain couples TRBV19 to TRBJ2-7, with 7 positions matching TRBD1. V shed 5 bases and J 3 bases; nucleotides not matched to a gene: 7. Germline loops: CDR1 LNHDA, CDR2 SQIVND (reference sequence). The CDR3 is made up of 14 amino acids. The CDR3 loop is CASSRLGQVYEQYF. CDR3 DNA sequence: TGTGCCAGTAGTCGCCTTGGACAGGTCTACGAGCAGTACTTC.

This chain links TRBV28 with TRBJ2-1, with 7 bases fitting TRBD2. Trimming removed 3 bases from V and 3 bases from J; junction bases left unmatched: 5. The CDR3 loop spans 15 amino acids. Germline CDR1 is MDHEN and CDR2 is SYDVKM. The DNA of the CDR3 is TGTGCCAGCAGTTTGGATCTAGCGGACTACAATGAGCAGTTCTTC. As protein: CASSLDLADYNEQFF.

This chain connects TRBV15 to TRBJ2-7; TRBD2 agrees at 7 bases. CDR1 is LNHNV and CDR2 is YYDKDF in the germline V gene (reference sequence). V gave up 4 bases and J gave up 2 bases; unmatched junction bases: 2. The CDR3 is 13 amino acids. The CDR3 here is CATSKGRAYEQYF. The CDR3 coding sequence is TGTGCCACCAGCAAAGGGAGGGCCTACGAGCAGTACTTC.

The chain is built from TRBV6-1 and TRBJ2-7; 7 bases agree with TRBD2. The CDR3 sequence is 15 residues long. V lost 6 bases and J lost 1; bases outside the gene matches: 9. CDR1 MNHNS and CDR2 SASEGT come from the germline V gene. The CDR3 DNA sequence: TGTGCCAGCAGCGGATCGACTAGCCGTTCCTACGAGCAGTACTTC. Translating it yields CASSGSTSRSYEQYF.

The chain employs TRBV5-1 and TRBJ2-5, with D tentatively TRBD2 (6 bases). The ends were cut back, 7 bases at V and 5 bases at J, with 9 bases in the middle. The CDR3 is made up of 11 amino acids. Germline CDR1 is SGHRS and CDR2 is YFSETQ. The chain's CDR3 is CASQRGETQYF. CDR3 nucleotides: TGCGCCAGCCAACGGGGGGAGACCCAGTACTTC.

The sample holds one count of this clone. The chain joins TRBV21-1 to TRBJ1-3; TRBD1 reflects the table's D call only, with no check against the DNA. TRBV21-1 corresponds to a pseudogene. The CDR3 loop spans 16 amino acids. The CDR3 here is CASSKEEGAKGNTIYF. CDR3 sequence (DNA): TGTGCCAGCAGCAAAGAAGAAGGGGCGAAAGGAAACACCATATATTTT.

This clone was recorded once. CDR3 nucleotide sequence: TGTGCCAGCAGGGGACAGGGGTGGACTGAAGCTTTCTTT. Its translation is CASRGQGWTEAFF. This chain connects TRBV6-5 to TRBJ1-1; 10 bases map to TRBD1. CDR1 and CDR2 from the germline V gene are MNHEY and SVGAGI. The V and J ends lost 6 bases and 5 bases, in that order; junction bases with no gene match: 3. The CDR3 sequence is 13 residues long.

The J gene is TRBJ2-1, the V gene TRBV7-9, with D maybe TRBD1 (5 bases). V lost 3 bases, J lost 3 bases, and 9 bases lay in between. CDR3 length equals 14 residues. CDR1 and CDR2 from the germline V gene are SEHNR and FQNEAQ (reference sequence). The CDR3 sequence: CASSLLGDYNEQFF. The CDR3 nucleotides read TGTGCCAGCAGCTTGCTAGGGGACTACAATGAGCAGTTCTTC.

The rearrangement links TRBV5-4 to TRBJ1-2; TRBD1 aligns across 9 bases. This CDR3 region has 14 residues. The J segment lost 6 bases and the V segment lost 2 bases, leaving 5 bases of the junction unmatched. Per germline, CDR1 SGHNT and CDR2 YYREEE (reference sequence). CDR3 residues: CASSFRDRVHGYTF. The CDR3 DNA is TGTGCCAGCAGCTTCCGGGACAGGGTCCATGGCTACACCTTC.

CDR3 region: CASSLSGTGTYEQYF. DNA of the CDR3: TGTGCCAGCAGCCTCTCCGGGACAGGGACTTACGAGCAGTACTTC. The gene calls are TRBV7-3 and TRBJ2-7, with 9 bases that match TRBD1. V lost 5 bases to trimming and J lost 4 bases; unmatched junction nucleotides: 9. The CDR3 covers 15 residues. CDR1 is SGHTA, CDR2 FQGTGA, per germline.

The chain combines TRBV10-3 with TRBJ2-3; D unresolved. Germline CDR1 and CDR2: ENHRY and SYGVKD. The CDR3 is 15 residues long. V dropped 3 bases and J dropped 2 bases, with 12 bases sitting between them. The CDR3 is CAISDSSVPTDTQYF. DNA of the CDR3: TGTGCCATCAGTGATTCGTCAGTGCCCACAGATACGCAGTATTTT.

This sequence joins TRBV2 and TRBJ2-5; weak D call: TRBD2 (5 bases). V was clipped by 5 bases and J by 5 bases, with 12 bases between them. This CDR3 comprises 13 residues. Germline V gives CDR1 SNHLY, CDR2 FYNNEI. The CDR3 DNA follows: TGTGCCAGCAGTCGCGGGCCGGGGGAGACCCAGTACTTC. This encodes CASSRGPGETQYF. The full variable domain, its missing parts supplied by reference TRBV2 and TRBJ2-5, is EPEVTQTPSHQVTQMGQEVILRCVPISNHLYFYWYRQILGQKVEFLVSFYNNEISEKSEIFDDQFSVERPDGSNFTLKIRSTKLEDSAMYFCASSRGPGETQYFGPGTRLLVL.

The chain carries TRBV6-5 and TRBJ2-7, with 7 bases lining up with TRBD1. V was pared by 6 bases and J by 3 bases, with 11 bases of the junction left unmatched. Germline assignment: CDR1 MNHEY and CDR2 SVGAGI. The CDR3 contains 15 residues. For the CDR3, the DNA is TGTGCCAGCAGCACCCCCAGACAGGGATTCTACGAGCAGTACTTC. This translates into CASSTPRQGFYEQYF.

The CDR3 loop is CASSQVGRGTEAFF. In DNA, the CDR3 is TGTGCCAGCAGCCAAGTGGGCAGGGGAACTGAAGCTTTCTTT. The V gene is TRBV14, the J gene TRBJ1-1; D is perhaps TRBD1 (6 bases). Deletions cut 1 base from V and 5 bases from J, with 11 bases between. Germline values: CDR1 SGHDN, CDR2 FVKESK. The CDR3 contains 14 residues. The variable domain in full, with the rest retrieved from reference TRBV14 and TRBJ1-1, is EAGVTQFPSHSVIEKGQTVTLRCDPISGHDNLYWYRRVMGKEIKFLLHFVKESKQDESGMPNNRFLAERTGGTYSTLKVQPAELEDSGVYFCASSQVGRGTEAFFGQGTRLTVV.

J is TRBJ1-2 and V is TRBV9; tentatively, D is TRBD1 (6 bases). The V gene's germline CDR1 is SGDLS and CDR2 YYNGEE. There are 12 residues in the CDR3. Trimming removed 0 bases from V and 8 bases from J, with 8 bases in between. DNA of the CDR3: TGTGCCAGCAGCGTAGACAGGGAAGGCTACACCTTC. Protein: CASSVDREGYTF.

In this sample, this clone turned up once. This sequence joins TRBV6-5 and TRBJ2-7; TRBD2 is a possible D gene (6 bases). This CDR3 region has 14 residues. Trimming pared 5 bases from V and 10 bases from J, leaving 21 bases between. Germline-derived CDR1 and CDR2 are MNHEY and SVGAGI. This CDR3 reads CASSADTGTWAQYF. The CDR3 coding sequence is TGTGCCAGCAGTGCGGATACCGGGACTTGGGCACAGTACTTC.

The rearrangement joins TRBV29-1 to TRBJ2-7; 8 bases line up with TRBD2. Trimming took 7 bases from V and 5 from J; bases not matched to a gene: 10. Germline assignment: CDR1 SQVTM and CDR2 ANQGSEA. This CDR3 has 13 amino acids. The CDR3 here is CSAAGSGRHEQYF. The CDR3 coding sequence is TGCAGCGCTGCGGGGAGCGGGAGACACGAGCAGTACTTC.

The genes are TRBV4-1 and TRBJ1-3; TRBD1 agrees at 12 bases. The CDR3 contains 18 residues. The V gene's germline CDR1 is MGHRA and CDR2 YSYEKL. V was pared by 1 base and J by 5 bases, with 9 bases of the junction left unmatched. The CDR3 region is CASSQGWGDRGQRNTIYF. The CDR3 nucleotides read TGCGCCAGCAGCCAAGGGTGGGGGGACAGGGGGCAACGAAACACCATATATTTT.

The V call is TRBV7-2, the J call TRBJ2-3; 9 bases fit TRBD2. The CDR3 is 15 residues long. V lost 1 base to trimming and J lost 3 bases; unmatched junction nucleotides: 2. CDR1 SGHTA and CDR2 FQGNSA come from the germline V gene. The CDR3 loop is CASSLVAGVTDTQYF. For the CDR3, the DNA is TGTGCCAGCAGCTTAGTAGCGGGAGTAACAGATACGCAGTATTTT.

The chain joins TRBV14 to TRBJ2-7; possible D gene TRBD1, 5 bases. CDR3 length equals 11 residues. The V gene's germline CDR1 is SGHDN and CDR2 FVKESK. Between the trimmed V and J ends, which lost 9 bases and 6 bases, there was a span of 12 bases. The CDR3 DNA is TGTGCCAGTGGGGCCGTGGGCGAGCAGTACTTC. This sequence encodes CASGAVGEQYF. The full variable domain, rest sourced from reference TRBV14 and TRBJ2-7, is EAGVTQFPSHSVIEKGQTVTLRCDPISGHDNLYWYRRVMGKEIKFLLHFVKESKQDESGMPNNRFLAERTGGTYSTLKVQPAELEDSGVYFCASGAVGEQYFGPGTRLTVT.